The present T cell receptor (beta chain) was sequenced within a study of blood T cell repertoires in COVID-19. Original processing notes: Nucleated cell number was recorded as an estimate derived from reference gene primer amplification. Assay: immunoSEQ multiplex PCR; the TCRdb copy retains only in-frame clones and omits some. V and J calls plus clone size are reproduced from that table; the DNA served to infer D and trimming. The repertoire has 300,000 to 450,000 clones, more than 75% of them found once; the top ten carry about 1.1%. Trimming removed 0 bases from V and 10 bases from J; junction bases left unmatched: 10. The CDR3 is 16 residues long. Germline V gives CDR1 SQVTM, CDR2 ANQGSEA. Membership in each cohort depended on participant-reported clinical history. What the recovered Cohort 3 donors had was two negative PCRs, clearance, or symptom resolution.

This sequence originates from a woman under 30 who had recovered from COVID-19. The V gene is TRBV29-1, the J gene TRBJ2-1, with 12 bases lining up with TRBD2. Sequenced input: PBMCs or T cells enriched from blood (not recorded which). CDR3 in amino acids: CSVEDRASGGAWEQFF. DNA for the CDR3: TGCAGCGTTGAAGATCGGGCTAGCGGGGGGGCATGGGAGCAGTTCTTC.